This T cell receptor (beta chain) stems from a study of CD8+ T cells in alopecia areata (dated by TCRdb to 2016 to 2019). For the wider study: The treated patients, all with moderate-to-severe alopecia areata, were enrolled in an open-label pilot trial of oral tofacitinib given at 5 to 10 mg twice daily. Tofacitinib was administered for 6 to 18 months, and 6 months of follow-up off drug were then conducted to assess delayed response and recurrence. The SALT score, which quantifies the percentage of affected scalp surface area, was used to measure disease severity in treated patients. To study T cell clonal expansion in alopecia areata, the researchers applied high-throughput TCRbeta sequencing to both the C3H/HeJ mouse model and human patients. Scalp tissue and sorted CD4+ and CD8+ peripheral blood T cells from patchy and totalis/universalis alopecia areata patients and from healthy controls were covered by human TCRbeta sequencing. Tofacitinib-treated patients had biopsies at baseline and at 4 and 24 weeks of treatment, with a later scalp biopsy in several patients. Clonality in the scalp was compared among normal scalp (n=4), patchy alopecia areata scalp (n=8), and alopecia totalis/universalis scalp (n=8). RNA came from the PAXgene miRNA kit for fixed scalp, the miRNeasy kit for PBMCs, and the RNeasy kit for mouse skin. immunoSEQ multiplex PCR using 35 Vbeta forward primers and 13 Jbeta reverse primers was used to amplify TCRbeta CDR3 regions. The paper as a whole reports these results and caveats: Resident alphabeta T cells in normal human skin are also sequenced, complicating scalp TCR repertoire analysis, unlike mouse skin dominated by gammadelta T cells. Tofacitinib significantly lowered scalp clonality and the number of expanded CD8+ clones among the top 100 scalp clones. TCR sequences shared between patients were less clear than in mice, possibly partly because of HLA diversity in the patient population. Compared with normal scalp, lesional scalp had higher clonality and more expanded CD8+ clones, particularly in alopecia totalis/universalis, a pattern that suggests antigenic drive. Because the treated cohort was small and had just a single nonresponder, larger studies are needed to establish links between baseline CD8+ expansion and response. During tofacitinib treatment, many expanded lesional clones stuck around in both scalp and blood, and this persistence may partly explain why relapse happens after treatment is stopped.

Libraries were prepared through the immunoSEQ multiplex PCR assay. To provide template for TCR sequencing, every sample had RNA extracted and reverse transcribed into cDNA. SuperScript III was used for first-strand cDNA synthesis, primed with a 2:1 mix of oligo-dT and random hexamers. Amplification bias was assessed with a synthetic immune receptor repertoire, and residual bias was removed computationally. Per the authors' processing: After raw reads were preprocessed to remove errors, the CDR3 was defined following IMGT conventions as running from the conserved cysteine to phenylalanine. Clonality was computed by normalizing Shannon entropy by log2 of the number of productive unique TCRs and subtracting the result from 1. Whether scalp clones were CD4 or CD8 was inferred by matching scalp TCRbeta sequences against CD4 and CD8 repertoires sorted from blood. Entries here come from immuneACCESS through TCRdb and include only in-frame sequences with V and J called. Some clones fail to appear in such tables; in the studies checked, an unresolved V gene covers under half of the shortfall, and the cause of the remainder is unknown. V and J calls and clone size are given by that table; D and trimming were obtained from the DNA. Present in this sample are 90,000 to 100,000 clones, about 58% of which were seen just once. Clones ranked in the top ten supply around a sixth of the sample.

For this clone: There is no known antigen for this receptor. Within one base of it there is no much larger clone, and no base qualities were kept.

Trimming costs V 2 bases and J 0 bases, and their ends lie 5 bases apart. The germline V gene specifies KGHSH as CDR1 and LQKENI as CDR2. Including cysteine and phenylalanine, the CDR3 has 15 amino acids. This entry keeps only the CDR3 DNA: 45 bases, framed from base 1. In the paper's terms, the time point label means: four to five weeks on oral tofacitinib. What the treatment or condition label conveys for this sample: oral pan-JAK inhibitor, 5-10 mg twice daily. Lesional scalp punch biopsies and peripheral blood were collected from alopecia areata patients. PBMCs were isolated by density centrifugation and stained for CD3, CD4 and CD8, after which CD4+ and CD8+ T cells were sorted on a FACSAria.

The material sequenced was CD8+ T cells sorted from blood, taken at week 4, from a patient treated with tofacitinib. The receptor was isolated from a human donor with alopecia areata. The V and J segments used are TRBV18 and TRBJ2-6; confidence is insufficient to name the D gene. Read as DNA, the sequence is TGTGCCAGCTCACCAAGGGACTCTGGGGCCAACGTCCTGACTTTC. This sequence encodes CASSPRDSGANVLTF.